The 30 T cell receptor beta chains given below trace back to one sample, sequenced in a study of regulatory T cells in long-lasting Graves disease. CDR3 regions were amplified by Arm-PCR using iRepertoire HTBI primers to build TCR beta libraries. TCRdb itself ran the multiplex PCR reads through MiXCR, one entry per CDR3 protein. Among 360,000 or so distinct CDR3 sequences listed, around 23% were seen once. Documented time point: persistent/refractory GD, antithyroid drugs over 5 years with positive TRAb. The TCR library was prepared using RNA isolated from PBMCs. The sample consisted of peripheral blood mononuclear cells (PBMCs), taken when the disease was refractory, from a patient treated with antithyroid drugs. The source is a woman aged 40 to 50 with Graves disease.

The V call is TRBV12-3 or TRBV12-4, the J call TRBJ2-3; 7 nucleotides agree with TRBD2. The CDR3 length is 14 residues. V was pared by 6 bases and J by 3 bases, with 6 bases of the junction left unmatched. In DNA, the CDR3 is TGTGCCAGCAGGGGAGGGCCGGGTACAGATACGCAGTATTTT. Residues: CASRGGPGTDTQYF.

The rearrangement joins TRBV20-1 to TRBJ2-5; D may be TRBD2 (6 bases). Trimming took 6 bases from V and 3 from J, leaving 11 bases between them. Germline-derived CDR1 and CDR2 are DFQATT and SNEGSKA (reference sequence). The CDR3 length is 12 residues. The CDR3 sequence is CSAYGGKETQYF. The CDR3 nucleotides are TGCAGTGCCTACGGCGGGAAAGAGACCCAGTACTTC.

This clonotype has only a few counts. The chain joins TRBV27 to TRBJ2-5; possibly TRBD1 for D (6 bases). V lost 1 base to trimming and J lost 7 bases, with 13 bases between them. The CDR3 is 14 residues long. CDR1 is MNHEY and CDR2 is SMNVEV in the germline V gene (reference sequence). The CDR3 here is CASSLLAGDGTQYF. The CDR3 coding sequence is TGTGCCAGCAGTTTATTAGCAGGGGACGGGACCCAGTACTTC.

The V call is TRBV5-5, the J call TRBJ2-2, with 11 bases aligning to TRBD1. The V and J ends lost 4 bases and 6 bases, in that order; junction bases with no gene match: 5. The CDR3 has 15 residues. CDR1 and CDR2 (germline): SGHKS, YYEKEE (reference sequence). The CDR3 bases are TGTGCCAGCAGCAGAGAGGGACAGGGGGCCGGGGAGCTGTTTTTT. Encoded protein: CASSREGQGAGELFF.

Many counts were recorded for this clonotype. The chain employs TRBV15 and TRBJ1-5; D not certain. Germline values: CDR1 LNHNV, CDR2 YYDKDF (reference sequence). The ends were cut back, 0 bases at V and 3 bases at J, with 6 bases in the middle. This CDR3 is built from 14 residues. The CDR3: CATSRDSANQPQHF. The CDR3 DNA sequence: TGTGCCACCAGCAGAGATAGTGCCAATCAGCCCCAGCATTTT.

This clonotype was found a few times. The genes are TRBV7-8 and TRBJ1-3, with a possible D match to TRBD1 (6 bases). The CDR3 totals 18 residues. The germline gives CDR1 SGHVS, CDR2 FQNEAQ. V lost 5 bases to trimming and J lost 1 base, with 21 bases between them. The CDR3 DNA reads as TGTGCCAGCAGCGCTCCCGGGACAACTCTTCTATCTGGAAACACCATATATTTT. Translated: CASSAPGTTLLSGNTIYF.

This clonotype has at least ten counts. The rearrangement uses TRBV10-3 and TRBJ2-5; D possibly corresponds to TRBD1 (5 bases). V lost 6 bases to trimming and J lost 5 bases, with 7 bases between them. In germline, CDR1 is ENHRY, CDR2 SYGVKD. The CDR3 runs to 11 residues. In DNA form, the CDR3 reads TGTGCCATCAGGGGGCAGGAGACCCAGTACTTC. Protein: CAIRGQETQYF.

The table lists this clonotype with many counts. One end of the junction fails to match germline, which may point to a read error. This rearrangement joins TRBV12-3 or TRBV12-4 to TRBJ1-1; D not certain. This CDR3 spans 14 amino acids. The CDR3 DNA sequence: TGTGCCAGCAGCTTAGACCGAGTGAACACTGAAGCTTTCTTT. Its translation: CASSLDRVNTEAFF.

This clonotype was seen only a few times. This chain joins TRBV19 and TRBJ1-2; D ambiguous. V lost 3 bases to trimming and J lost 5 bases, with 4 bases between them. This CDR3 has 11 amino acids. Germline CDR1 is LNHDA and CDR2 is SQIVND (reference sequence). The CDR3 sequence: CASSMFYGYTF. In DNA, the CDR3 is TGTGCCAGTAGTATGTTTTATGGCTACACCTTC.

This clonotype has a count of ten or more. The V call is TRBV20-1, the J call TRBJ1-4; TRBD1 agrees at 7 bases. This CDR3 is built from 14 residues. Per germline, CDR1 DFQATT and CDR2 SNEGSKA (reference sequence). V trimming: 6 bases; J trimming: 4 bases; junction bases outside the gene matches: 8. The CDR3 DNA is TGCAGTGCCCTAAGGCGACAGGGTAATGAAAAACTGTTTTTT. Protein: CSALRRQGNEKLFF.

The chain has TRBV24-1 and TRBJ2-2, with TRBD2 matching 8 bases. This CDR3 is 15 amino acids long. Germline assignment: CDR1 KGHDR and CDR2 SFDVKD. Trimming took 3 bases from V and 7 from J; bases not matched to a gene: 6. The CDR3 region is CATSDGTRSGGELFF. The CDR3 DNA follows: TGTGCCACCAGTGATGGGACTAGGTCTGGCGGGGAGCTGTTTTTT.

This clonotype was detected many times. V gene TRBV28 combines with J gene TRBJ1-5; 7 nucleotides line up with TRBD1. Germline trimming cut 7 bases from V and 3 bases from J; bases unmatched to any gene: 6. There are 14 residues in the CDR3. From germline, CDR1 is MDHEN and CDR2 SYDVKM. CDR3 amino acids: CASTMGQHNQPQHF. In DNA form, the CDR3 reads TGTGCCAGCACCATGGGACAGCACAATCAGCCCCAGCATTTT.

Comment on this clonotype: One base away lies a much larger clone, so this may be a sequencing read error. J is TRBJ1-1 and V is TRBV6-2 or TRBV6-3; 7 positions agree with TRBD1. The ends lost 5 bases at V and 4 bases at J; junction bases unmatched: 16. CDR1 is MNHEY and CDR2 is SVGEGT in the germline V gene. The CDR3 is 17 residues long. The CDR3 protein is CASSPHIFWDSITEAFF. The CDR3 DNA sequence: TGTGCCAGCAGTCCCCACATCTTCTGGGACAGCATCACTGAAGCTTTCTTT.

On this clonotype itself: Since the CDR3 does not end with the conserved phenylalanine or tryptophan, this likely comes from a read error. This chain joins TRBV5-1 and TRBJ2-2, with D perhaps assigned TRBD1 or TRBD2 (5 bases each). In germline, CDR1 is SGHRS, CDR2 YFSETQ. The CDR3 totals 14 residues. V was trimmed by 4 bases and J by 4 bases, leaving 11 bases between them. The CDR3 bases are TGCGCCAGCAGCCACCTGGGGGTCACCGGGGAGCTGTTTCTT. Its translation is CASSHLGVTGELFL.

This clonotype was seen repeatedly, ten times or more. V gene TRBV28 combines with J gene TRBJ1-6, with 8 bases identical to TRBD1. The germline gives CDR1 MDHEN, CDR2 SYDVKM. The CDR3 has 17 residues. Trimming cost V 5 bases and J 6 bases; bases outside gene matches: 12. CDR3 sequence: CASSAYRQGLSNSPLHF. For the CDR3, the DNA is TGTGCCAGCAGTGCATACCGACAGGGGTTATCTAATTCACCCCTCCACTTT.

The rearrangement uses TRBV13 and TRBJ1-6; D unclear. Trimming cost V 2 bases and J 9 bases, with 8 bases left between them. The CDR3 has 13 residues. From germline, CDR1 is PRHDT and CDR2 FYEKMQ (reference sequence). This chain's CDR3 is CASSLRTLSPLHF. CDR3 DNA: TGTGCCAGCAGCTTACGCACGCTTTCACCCCTCCACTTT.

This clonotype has a count of ten or more. The chain uses TRBV29-1 and TRBJ1-1, with D unresolved. This CDR3 has 12 residues. The V and J ends lost 1 base and 1 base respectively, with 4 bases between them. Germline assignment: CDR1 SQVTM and CDR2 ANQGSEA. DNA of the CDR3: TGCAGCGTTGAAGTTCCGAACACTGAAGCTTTCTTT. Protein product: CSVEVPNTEAFF.

The J gene is TRBJ2-2, the V gene TRBV20-1, with D unclear. The CDR3 consists of 13 residues. Germline V gene data show CDR1 as DFQATT and CDR2 as SNEGSKA (reference sequence). V gave up 6 bases and J gave up 2 bases, with 10 bases separating them. As DNA, the CDR3 is TGCAGTGCCCAAGACTCTAACACCGGGGAGCTGTTTTTT. This codes for CSAQDSNTGELFF.

This clonotype has a count of ten or more. The chain uses TRBV6-1 and TRBJ2-2; 8 positions match TRBD1. The CDR3 runs 18 residues. With 6 bases clipped from V and 4 bases from J, the junction kept 16 bases outside the gene matches. Looked up from germline, CDR1 is MNHNS and CDR2 is SASEGT. The CDR3 here is CASRVTGMDRASTGELFF. The CDR3 nucleotides read TGTGCCAGCAGGGTCACGGGAATGGACAGGGCGAGCACCGGGGAGCTGTTTTTT.

This clonotype has a count of ten or more. This chain links TRBV6-1 with TRBJ2-3, with 13 bases fitting TRBD2. The CDR3 spans 18 residues. Germline lookup yields CDR1 MNHNS and CDR2 SASEGT. J lost 4 bases, V lost 4 bases, and 11 bases had no gene match. CDR3 DNA sequence: TGTGCCAGCAGTGGGGAAGGGTACGGACTAGCGGGAGCAGATACGCAGTATTTT. It encodes CASSGEGYGLAGADTQYF.

The chain links TRBV27 to TRBJ2-7, with TRBD1 matching 7 bases. This CDR3 has 14 residues. V lost 6 bases to trimming and J lost 4 bases; unmatched junction nucleotides: 9. Germline V gene lookup returns CDR1 MNHEY and CDR2 SMNVEV (reference sequence). Here the CDR3 reads CASRSIGGSYEQYF. The CDR3 DNA reads TGTGCCAGCAGGAGTATAGGGGGCTCATACGAGCAGTACTTC.

This clonotype has a count of ten or more. This chain joins TRBV28 and TRBJ2-5; 7 bases are a match to TRBD2. The germline CDR1 and CDR2 sequences are MDHEN and SYDVKM. The CDR3 spans 14 residues. Losses at the gene ends were 10 bases for V and 9 bases for J; bases not matched to a gene: 17. CDR3 region: CATGGPGSTEAQYF. CDR3 bases: TGTGCCACGGGGGGACCCGGGAGCACCGAGGCCCAGTACTTC.

This clonotype has at least ten counts. The rearrangement links TRBV12-3 or TRBV12-4 to TRBJ1-6; no reliable D call. V was pared by 8 bases and J by 6 bases, with 17 bases between. The CDR3 consists of 15 residues. The DNA of the CDR3 is TGTGCCAGCTCCCCGGACCCAGGTTTTAATTCACCCCTCCACTTT. Amino acids: CASSPDPGFNSPLHF.

This clonotype was seen ten or more times. This rearrangement joins TRBV28 to TRBJ1-1; D perhaps matches TRBD1 (6 bases). CDR3 length: 14 amino acids. Between the trimmed V and J ends, which lost 3 bases and 4 bases, there was a span of 12 bases. CDR1 is MDHEN, CDR2 SYDVKM, per germline. CDR3: CASSFRGGGTEAFF. The CDR3 coding sequence is TGTGCCAGCAGTTTCAGGGGAGGCGGCACTGAAGCTTTCTTT.

The chain joins TRBV11-2 to TRBJ2-3, with D tentatively TRBD2 (6 bases). The CDR3 contains 16 residues. Germline CDR1 is SGHAT and CDR2 is FQNNGV. The germline V and J ends were trimmed by 5 bases and 1 base, with 16 bases remaining between them. CDR3 residues: CASSPSEGMRTDTQYF. Here the CDR3 DNA reads TGTGCCAGCAGCCCCTCGGAGGGGATGCGCACAGATACGCAGTATTTT.

The V call is TRBV19, the J call TRBJ2-5; D remains ambiguous. Germline assignment: CDR1 LNHDA and CDR2 SQIVND (reference sequence). The CDR3 loop spans 14 amino acids. V was shortened by 3 bases and J by 4 bases, with 12 bases between the two germline ends. CDR3 amino acids: CASSIAGNTETQYF. The CDR3 coding sequence is TGTGCCAGTAGTATCGCAGGAAACACAGAGACCCAGTACTTC. The complete variable domain, with remaining parts taken from reference TRBV19 and TRBJ2-5, reads DGGITQSPKYLFRKEGQNVTLSCEQNLNHDAMYWYRQDPGQGLRLIYYSQIVNDFQKGDIAEGYSVSREKKESFPLTVTSAQKNPTAFYLCASSIAGNTETQYFGPGTRLLVL.

This clonotype has ten or more counts. This rearrangement joins TRBV12-3 or TRBV12-4 to TRBJ2-2, with D perhaps matching TRBD2 (6 bases). Trimming took 2 bases from V and 0 from J, leaving 10 bases between them. The CDR3 totals 16 residues. In DNA form, the CDR3 reads TGTGCCAGCAGTTTACGGGCGGGATCGAACACCGGGGAGCTGTTTTTT. Translation gives CASSLRAGSNTGELFF.

The sample holds many counts of this clonotype. The genes are TRBV10-3 and TRBJ1-5, with D unresolved. The CDR3 runs 15 residues. Germline CDR1 reads ENHRY; CDR2 reads SYGVKD. Trimming removed 2 bases from V and 2 bases from J, with 10 bases in between. Here the CDR3 reads CAISEGPSGNQPQHF. CDR3 nucleotides: TGTGCCATCAGTGAGGGACCCAGCGGCAATCAGCCCCAGCATTTT.

This sequence joins TRBV4-1 and TRBJ2-7; tentatively, D is TRBD2 (6 bases). The CDR3 loop spans 14 amino acids. V lost 4 bases, J lost 2 bases, and 12 bases lay in between. CDR1 and CDR2 from the germline V gene are MGHRA and YSYEKL. The CDR3 is CASSRKEGTYEQYF. The DNA of the CDR3 is TGCGCCAGCAGCCGTAAGGAGGGAACCTACGAGCAGTACTTC.

As to this clonotype: A clone one base away is much larger, so this may be a read error. V usage is TRBV24-1 and J usage is TRBJ1-5; D remains unclear. CDR3 length equals 12 residues. In germline, CDR1 is KGHDR, CDR2 SFDVKD. CDR3 bases: TGTGCCACCAGTGCCGGTAATCAGCTCCAGCATTTT. Amino acids: CATSAGNQLQHF.